This paragraph covers one TCR beta chain sequence. The data are from a study of blood T cell repertoires in COVID-19. Background on the study: The United States, Italy and Spain were the sources of the acute and convalescent COVID-19 samples. PBMCs, B-cell-depleted T cells, or T cells were the source of the cDNA or gDNA that made up the material.

As handled by the study authors: Nucleated cell number was recorded as an estimate derived from reference gene primer amplification. The method was immunoSEQ multiplex PCR; TCRdb's version includes in-frame clones alone and lacks a portion of them. D and trimming were read from the DNA, whereas the V and J calls and clone size are those reported in that table. The sample has approximately 37,000 clones, around nine tenths seen once; the top ten hold 8.5% to 10%. The CDR3 runs to 15 residues. CDR1 is SEHNR, CDR2 FQNEAQ, per germline (reference sequence). V was pared by 6 bases and J by 1 base, with 14 bases between.

The material sequenced was peripheral blood. The J gene is TRBJ2-3, the V gene TRBV7-9; the D gene is possibly TRBD2 (7 bases). The receptor was derived from a human donor in a cohort sampled during active COVID-19. The CDR3 DNA reads TGTGCCAGCAGATCATGGGGGGGCGGCACAGATACGCAGTATTTT. Its protein is CASRSWGGGTDTQYF.